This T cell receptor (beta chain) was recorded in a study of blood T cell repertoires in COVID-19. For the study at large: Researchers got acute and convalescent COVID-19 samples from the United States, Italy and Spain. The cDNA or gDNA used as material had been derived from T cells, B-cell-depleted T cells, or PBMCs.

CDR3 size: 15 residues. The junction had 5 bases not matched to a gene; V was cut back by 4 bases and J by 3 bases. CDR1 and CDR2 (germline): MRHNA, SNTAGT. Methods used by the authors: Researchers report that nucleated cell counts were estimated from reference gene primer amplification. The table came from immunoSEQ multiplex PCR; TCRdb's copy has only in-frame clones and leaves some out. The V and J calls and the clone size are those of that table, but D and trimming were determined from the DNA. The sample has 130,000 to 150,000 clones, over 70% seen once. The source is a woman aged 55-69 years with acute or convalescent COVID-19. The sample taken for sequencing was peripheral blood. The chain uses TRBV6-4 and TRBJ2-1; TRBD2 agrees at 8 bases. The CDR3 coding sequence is TGTGCCAGCAGTGTCACTAGCGGAGACTACAATGAGCAGTTCTTC. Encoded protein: CASSVTSGDYNEQFF.